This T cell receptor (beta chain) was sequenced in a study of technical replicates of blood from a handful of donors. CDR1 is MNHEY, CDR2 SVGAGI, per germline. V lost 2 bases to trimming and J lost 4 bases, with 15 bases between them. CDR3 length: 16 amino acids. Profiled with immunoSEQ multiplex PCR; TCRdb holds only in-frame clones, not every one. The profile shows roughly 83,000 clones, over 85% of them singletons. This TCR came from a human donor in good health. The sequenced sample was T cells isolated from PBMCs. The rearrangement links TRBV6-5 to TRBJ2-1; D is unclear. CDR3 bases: TGTGCCAGCAGTTACGTCTGGAACAGCCAATACAATGAGCAGTTCTTC. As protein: CASSYVWNSQYNEQFF.